Reported below is one T cell receptor beta chain. Its target is unknown. The sample originates from a study of vaccination effects on CD4 cells after COVID-19. Findings and limits, study-wide: Clones from infection and from vaccination both contracted markedly late after vaccination.

With the ViraFEST assay, the study expanded antigen-specific CD4+ T cells using viral peptide pools, then sequenced them. It was after 10 days of culture that CD4+ T cells were isolated. None of these healthy vaccinees had been infected with SARS-CoV-2 before vaccination. It was with around 10 IU/ml IL-2 and around 10 ug/ml peptides that a few million PBMC per well were cultured. Only in-frame clones appear in the TCRdb table, and some are missing; sequencing was by immunoSEQ multiplex PCR. The sample contains some 69,000 clones, 76% of which appear only once. V was pared by 7 bases and J by 5 bases, with 7 bases of the junction left unmatched. Germline CDR1 is SQVTM and CDR2 is ANQGSEA. The CDR3 spans 14 residues.

The specimen was CD4+ T cells from PBMCs cultured with HCoV-NL63 spike peptides, collected before COVID-19 vaccination. The rearrangement uses TRBV29-1 and TRBJ2-1; 11 bases fit TRBD1. The sequence derives from a human donor who received a COVID-19 vaccine. CDR3 residues: CSARDRGVHNEQFF. Written as DNA, the CDR3 is TGCAGCGCGAGGGACAGGGGGGTCCACAATGAGCAGTTCTTC.